The 29 T cell receptor beta chains listed next were all sequenced from one sample in a study of OX40 agonist ivuxolimab in advanced cancers. Only in-frame clones appear in the TCRdb table, and some are missing; sequencing was by immunoSEQ multiplex PCR. This sample has some 25,000 clones, with roughly three quarters found just once. The starting material was CD4+ or CD8+ T cells sorted from blood, obtained in a trial of the OX40 agonist ivuxolimab. These receptors all stem from an adult with an advanced solid tumor such as melanoma, head and neck, liver or kidney cancer.

This chain joins TRBV7-9 and TRBJ2-5, with D unclear. This CDR3 has 10 residues. Germline CDR1 reads SEHNR; CDR2 reads FQNEAQ (reference sequence). Between the trimmed V and J ends, which lost 1 base and 6 bases, there was a span of 0 bases. The CDR3 DNA follows: TGTGCCAGCAGCTTAGAGACCCAGTACTTC. Its translation is CASSLETQYF.

V gene TRBV29-1 combines with J gene TRBJ1-1; TRBD1 aligns across 8 bases. V lost 4 bases and J lost 6; bases outside the gene matches: 4. The CDR3 loop spans 12 amino acids. CDR1 is SQVTM and CDR2 is ANQGSEA in the germline V gene. The CDR3 nucleotides are TGCAGCGTTGCGACAGGGGATCCTGAAGCTTTCTTT. Protein product: CSVATGDPEAFF.

The chain employs TRBV7-9 and TRBJ1-2; D gene unclear. The CDR3 runs to 16 residues. V was trimmed by 4 bases and J by 2 bases, leaving 17 bases between them. CDR1 SEHNR and CDR2 FQNEAQ come from the germline V gene (reference sequence). The CDR3 loop is CASSSSPSRENYGYTF. The CDR3 nucleotides read TGTGCCAGCAGCTCCTCCCCTTCGCGGGAAAACTATGGCTACACCTTC.

A few counts support this clone. The chain carries TRBV10-2 and TRBJ2-7; 7 bases are a match to TRBD1. V shed 9 bases and J 0 bases; nucleotides not matched to a gene: 5. Germline values: CDR1 WSHSY, CDR2 SAAADI. The length of the CDR3 is 13 residues. The DNA for the CDR3 is TGCGCCAGTTTACAGGGGTTCTCCTACGAGCAGTACTTC. This codes for CASLQGFSYEQYF.

The chain combines TRBV27 with TRBJ2-7, with TRBD2 as a possible D gene (5 bases). The CDR3 length is 12 residues. Trimming took 8 bases from V and 4 from J, leaving 12 bases between them. Germline CDR1 and CDR2: MNHEY and SMNVEV (reference sequence). The CDR3 region is CASGPRGYEQYF. The CDR3 coding sequence is TGTGCCAGCGGTCCGCGAGGGTACGAGCAGTACTTC.

The chain links TRBV4-1 to TRBJ2-2; no clear D gene. Germline V gives CDR1 MGHRA, CDR2 YSYEKL. Trimming took 0 bases from V and 7 from J, leaving 15 bases between them. The CDR3 loop spans 16 amino acids. This chain's CDR3 is CASSQDVSSLGGELFF. CDR3 nucleotides: TGCGCCAGCAGCCAAGACGTCAGCTCGTTGGGCGGGGAGCTGTTTTTT.

This clone occurred a few times. This chain joins TRBV5-1 and TRBJ2-2; 12 bases line up with TRBD2. CDR3 length: 15 amino acids. Germline CDR1 SGHRS, CDR2 YFSETQ. J lost 4 bases, V lost 3 bases, and 1 base had no gene match. The CDR3 DNA follows: TGCGCCAGCAGCTGGACTAGCGGGGTCACCGGGGAGCTGTTTTTT. Translated: CASSWTSGVTGELFF.

The chain couples TRBV4-1 to TRBJ2-3; perhaps D is TRBD1 or TRBD2 (5 bases each). V lost 2 bases and J 6 bases, leaving 18 bases between the germline ends. The germline CDR1 and CDR2 sequences are MGHRA and YSYEKL. This CDR3 comprises 16 residues. CDR3 sequence (DNA): TGCGCCAGCAGCCAACCCCTCGGCAGGGCGGGCGATACGCAGTATTTT. Translating it yields CASSQPLGRAGDTQYF.

The chain employs TRBV19 and TRBJ2-7; 15 bases agree with TRBD2. The CDR3 is 17 amino acids. From germline, CDR1 is LNHDA and CDR2 SQIVND (reference sequence). The J segment lost 2 bases and the V segment lost 3 bases, leaving 5 bases of the junction unmatched. The CDR3 is CASSIGGLAGGPYEQYF. CDR3 in DNA: TGTGCCAGTAGTATCGGGGGACTAGCGGGAGGCCCCTACGAGCAGTACTTC.

A few counts support this clone. The chain uses TRBV15 and TRBJ2-3; unclear D gene. CDR1 and CDR2 (germline): LNHNV, YYDKDF (reference sequence). This CDR3 has 14 residues. V was clipped by 5 bases and J by 1 base, with 10 bases between them. CDR3 loop: CATSEPGGTDTQYF. DNA of the CDR3: TGTGCCACCAGCGAACCAGGTGGCACAGATACGCAGTATTTT.

This clone was counted only a few times. The chain is built from TRBV10-2 and TRBJ2-2; D perhaps matches TRBD1 (6 bases). V lost 9 bases, J lost 6 bases, and 11 bases lay in between. The germline V gene has CDR1 WSHSY and CDR2 SAAADI. The CDR3 is 12 residues long. CDR3 nucleotide sequence: TGCGCCAGTGAAGACAGGCCCGGGGAGCTGTTTTTT. It codes for CASEDRPGELFF.

This clone was recorded many times. This chain links TRBV30 with TRBJ2-1; no clear D gene. Germline CDR1 is GTSNPN and CDR2 is SVGIG (reference sequence). Deletions cut 0 bases from V and 5 bases from J, with 5 bases between. This CDR3 region has 12 residues. CDR3 DNA sequence: TGTGCCTGGAGTGTATCCCACAATGAGCAGTTCTTC. It translates to CAWSVSHNEQFF.

V is TRBV27 and J is TRBJ1-1; 8 bases line up with TRBD1. Germline lookup yields CDR1 MNHEY and CDR2 SMNVEV (reference sequence). The CDR3 is 14 amino acids. The ends lost 5 bases at V and 5 bases at J; junction bases unmatched: 7. Here the CDR3 DNA reads TGTGCCAGCAGTAGCCAGGGGGCTCTAACTGAAGCTTTCTTT. The encoded protein is CASSSQGALTEAFF.

The chain employs TRBV6-5 and TRBJ2-1, with a weak D call TRBD2 (6 bases). Trimming took off 5 bases at V and 1 base at J, with 12 bases between the two ends. Germline V gives CDR1 MNHEY, CDR2 SVGAGI. The CDR3 has 15 amino acids. DNA for the CDR3: TGTGCCAGCAGTCCCGGCGGGGTTTCCTACAATGAGCAGTTCTTC. The encoded protein is CASSPGGVSYNEQFF.

V usage is TRBV11-2 and J usage is TRBJ2-7, with 7 positions matching TRBD1. Trimming took 5 bases from V and 3 from J; bases not matched to a gene: 4. CDR3 length equals 13 residues. The germline gives CDR1 SGHAT, CDR2 FQNNGV. The CDR3 sequence is CASSPGQVYEQYF. For the CDR3, the DNA is TGTGCCAGCAGCCCAGGACAGGTCTACGAGCAGTACTTC.

To note about this clone: Since a much larger clone is just one base distant, this may be a read error. The sample contains more than one DNA sequence encoding this CDR3. CDR3 in amino acids: CASSQDSGGNTEAFF. The DNA of the CDR3 is TGCGCCAGCAGCCAAGATTCCGGGGGAAACACTGAAGCTTTCTTT. The J gene is TRBJ1-1, the V gene TRBV4-3, with TRBD1 as a possible D gene (5 bases). The V and J ends lost 0 bases and 2 bases respectively, with 10 bases between them. The CDR3 runs to 15 residues. The germline V gene encodes CDR1 LGHNA and CDR2 YSLEER.

This clone was observed once. The chain links TRBV6-5 to TRBJ2-2; the match to TRBD1 covers 7 bases. CDR1 MNHEY and CDR2 SVGAGI come from the germline V gene. This CDR3 contains 16 residues. Trimming removed 4 bases from V and 2 bases from J; junction bases left unmatched: 7. CDR3 nucleotide sequence: TGTGCCAGCAGTTCGTACAGGGGTGACAACACCGGGGAGCTGTTTTTT. Translation: CASSSYRGDNTGELFF.

This sequence joins TRBV7-3 and TRBJ2-1, with 12 bases identical to TRBD2. Germline V gene data show CDR1 as SGHTA and CDR2 as FQGTGA. CDR3 length: 15 amino acids. Trimming cost V 3 bases and J 7 bases; bases outside gene matches: 4. CDR3 sequence: CASSLWTSGDNEQFF. The CDR3 region has the DNA TGTGCCAGCAGCTTGTGGACTAGCGGGGATAATGAGCAGTTCTTC.

The gene calls are TRBV7-2 and TRBJ1-5; D is unresolved. Germline V gene sequence: CDR1 SGHTA, CDR2 FQGNSA. Trimming removed 2 bases at V and 0 bases at J, with 8 bases between. The CDR3 runs to 15 residues. The CDR3 nucleotides are TGTGCCAGCAGCTTAAACGATTATAGCAATCAGCCCCAGCATTTT. Its translation is CASSLNDYSNQPQHF.

The chain joins TRBV4-1 to TRBJ2-7, with D unresolved. V was shortened by 0 bases and J by 6 bases, with 9 bases between the two germline ends. Germline-derived CDR1 and CDR2 are MGHRA and YSYEKL. The CDR3 runs to 13 residues. DNA for the CDR3: TGCGCCAGCAGCCAAGAGTTGACATCCGAGCAGTACTTC. This translates into CASSQELTSEQYF.

The chain employs TRBV2 and TRBJ1-2; D unclear. Germline CDR1 SNHLY, CDR2 FYNNEI. Between the trimmed V and J ends, which lost 3 bases and 4 bases, there was a span of 12 bases. The CDR3 length is 14 residues. The CDR3, as DNA: TGTGCCAGCAGTGATGGCAACAGTTTCTATGGCTACACCTTC. Its translation: CASSDGNSFYGYTF. The full variable domain, rest sourced from reference TRBV2 and TRBJ1-2, is EPEVTQTPSHQVTQMGQEVILRCVPISNHLYFYWYRQILGQKVEFLVSFYNNEISEKSEIFDDQFSVERPDGSNFTLKIRSTKLEDSAMYFCASSDGNSFYGYTFGSGTRLTVV.

This clone was found a few times. Written as DNA, the CDR3 is TGTGCCAGCAGCCCGAGGGACAGGGCAGGAACCGGGGAGCTGTTTTTT. Translating gives CASSPRDRAGTGELFF. The V and J genes are TRBV11-3 and TRBJ2-2, with TRBD1 matching over 9 bases. Per the germline V gene, CDR1 is SGHNT and CDR2 is YENEEA. Germline trimming cut 5 bases from V and 5 bases from J; bases unmatched to any gene: 9. The CDR3 runs to 16 residues.

This rearrangement joins TRBV6-6 to TRBJ2-5; D is uncertain. The CDR3 runs to 14 residues. The germline CDR1 and CDR2 sequences are MNHNY and SVGAGI (reference sequence). V was cut by 0 bases and J by 5 bases, with 10 bases left in between. The CDR3 bases are TGTGCCAGCAGTTACTCGACCATGGGGGAGACCCAGTACTTC. It specifies CASSYSTMGETQYF.

The chain has TRBV6-5 and TRBJ1-5, with a weak D call TRBD1 (5 bases). Trimming left V 2 bases short and J 0 bases short, with 5 bases between. The CDR3 has 14 residues. Per germline, CDR1 MNHEY and CDR2 SVGAGI. This CDR3 reads CASSYGGSNQPQHF. CDR3 nucleotide sequence: TGTGCCAGCAGTTACGGGGGTAGCAATCAGCCCCAGCATTTT.

The rearrangement uses TRBV2 and TRBJ2-4; 8 positions agree with TRBD1. With V trimmed by 1 base and J by 4 bases, 12 bases remained unmatched. Germline-derived CDR1 and CDR2 are SNHLY and FYNNEI. The CDR3 has 18 residues. The CDR3 DNA reads as TGTGCCAGCAGTGAAGATATTTGGTCAGGGGGCGCAAAAAACATTCAGTACTTC. Protein product: CASSEDIWSGGAKNIQYF.

The V and J genes are TRBV9 and TRBJ1-5; 9 positions match TRBD1. Trimming cost V 5 bases and J 3 bases; bases outside gene matches: 9. This CDR3 has 16 residues. Germline assignment: CDR1 SGDLS and CDR2 YYNGEE. The DNA of the CDR3 is TGTGCCAGCAGACAACCGGGACAGGGTTCCAATCAGCCCCAGCATTTT. It is translated as CASRQPGQGSNQPQHF.

The V and J genes are TRBV28 and TRBJ2-2; 7 nucleotides match TRBD1. The V gene end was trimmed by 6 bases and the J gene end by 6 bases; junction bases not matched to a gene: 7. The CDR3 covers 14 residues. CDR1 and CDR2 from the germline V gene are MDHEN and SYDVKM. In DNA form, the CDR3 reads TGTGCCAGCAGCCCTACAGGGGAGTCCGGGGAGCTGTTTTTT. Protein product: CASSPTGESGELFF.

The DNA for the CDR3 is TGTGCCAGCAGTTTTGCAGGGAATGGCTACACCTTC. Protein: CASSFAGNGYTF. J is TRBJ1-2 and V is TRBV27; tentatively, D is TRBD1 (5 bases). The CDR3 is 12 residues long. Germline V gene sequence: CDR1 MNHEY, CDR2 SMNVEV (reference sequence). V lost 3 bases, J lost 6 bases, and 8 bases lay in between.

The rearrangement links TRBV23-1 to TRBJ2-6, with 7 bases lining up with TRBD1. TRBV23-1 belongs to the ORF category, with a function that is uncertain. The CDR3 spans 19 residues. V was clipped by 3 bases and J by 1 base; unmatched bases: 12. In DNA form, the CDR3 reads TGCGCCAGCAGTCACGATAGCACAGGGGCACCTTCTGGGGCCAACGTCCTGACTTTC. Translating it yields CASSHDSTGAPSGANVLTF.